This T cell receptor beta chain was sequenced in a study of CD8+CD57+ T cells in acquired aplastic anemia. Across the study: The average for DNA from sorted CD4+ and CD8+ cells was roughly 3 ug. CD4+ cell libraries from healthy donors averaged about 11 million reads. The study, taken as a whole, reports: Controls did not differ significantly from patients in CD8+ Simpson's diversity. Roughly 27 shared CD8+ CDR3s appeared highly expressed within patients' immunodominant clones.

Genomic DNA served as template for TCR beta VDJ and CDR3 profiling. TCRdb re-called the reads through MiXCR, storing one row per CDR3 protein. The sample consists of about 180,000 distinct CDR3 sequences, 40% to 50% of them appearing once. CDR3 length: 15 residues. V was pared by 4 bases and J by 4 bases, with 7 bases of the junction left unmatched. CDR1 is ENHRY, CDR2 SYGVKD, per germline. Comment on this clonotype: Its specificity is not known.

The chain joins TRBV10-3 to TRBJ1-2, with 9 bases that match TRBD1. The sequence was collected from a human donor in good health. Material: sorted CD4+, CD8+, or CD8+CD57+ T cells (not recorded which) from PBMCs. The CDR3 region has the DNA TGTGCCATCAGTGGGGCACAGGGGGCGATCTATGGCTACACCTTC. Translation gives CAISGAQGAIYGYTF.